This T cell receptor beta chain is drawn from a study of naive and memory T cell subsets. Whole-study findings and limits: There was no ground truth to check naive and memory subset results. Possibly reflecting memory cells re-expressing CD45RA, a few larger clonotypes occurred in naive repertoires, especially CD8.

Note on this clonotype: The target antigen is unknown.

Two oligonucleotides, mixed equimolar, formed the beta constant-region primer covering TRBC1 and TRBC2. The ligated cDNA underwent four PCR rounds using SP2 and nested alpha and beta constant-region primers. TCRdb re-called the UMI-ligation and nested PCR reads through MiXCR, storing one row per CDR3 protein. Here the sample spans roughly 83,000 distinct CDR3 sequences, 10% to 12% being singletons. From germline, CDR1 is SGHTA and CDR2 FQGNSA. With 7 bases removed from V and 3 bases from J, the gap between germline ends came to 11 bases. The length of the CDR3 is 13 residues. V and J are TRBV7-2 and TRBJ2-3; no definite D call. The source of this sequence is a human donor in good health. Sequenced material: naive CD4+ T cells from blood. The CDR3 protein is CASNLGGTDTQYF. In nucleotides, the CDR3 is TGTGCCAGCAATTTAGGTGGGACAGATACGCAGTATTTT.